A selection of T cell receptor beta chains follows, all from one sample in a study of molecular identifiers for immune sequencing clone quantification. TCRdb fed the PCR reads into MiXCR, producing one record per CDR3 protein. The repertoire holds more than 95,000 distinct CDR3 sequences, with 24% as singletons. Sequencing used naive CD8+ T cells from blood, with Jurkat cell RNA spiked in. The receptors stem from a human donor in good health. Some libraries in this study had Jurkat cell RNA spiked in. Each CDR3 is given with its conserved first and last residue. The D gene is left open where the match is weak. Clone size is shown for a subset of rows, as once, few, many or a class of expanded clone.

v_call	clone_size	d_call	j_call	cdr3_nt	cdr3_aa
TRBV5-1	.	.	TRBJ1-1	TGCGCCAGCAGCTTGTCTTTTGGGTTTACTGTAGCTTTCTTT	CASSLSFGFTVAFF
TRBV2	many	.	TRBJ1-4	TGTGCCAGCAGTGAAGCTATAACTAATGAAAAACTGTTTTTT	CASSEAITNEKLFF
TRBV7-9	many	.	TRBJ1-1	TGTGCCAGCAGCCCTAGCCAGCGGGGGCCGGAGCATTTGAACACTGAAGCTTTCTTT	CASSPSQRGPEHLNTEAFF
TRBV6-6	many	.	TRBJ1-2	TGTGCCAGCAGCGAATCCGGGACGTCCGTCCTTTATGGCTACACCTTC	CASSESGTSVLYGYTF
TRBV29-1	many	TRBD2	TRBJ2-7	TGCAGCGTTCTACATAGCGGGACGGCCTCCTACGAGCAGTACTTC	CSVLHSGTASYEQYF
TRBV19	.	TRBD2	TRBJ2-1	TGTGCCAGTAGTATAGGGGGGGGACTAGCGTACAATGAGCAGTTCTTC	CASSIGGGLAYNEQFF
TRBV6-2/TRBV6-3	few	.	TRBJ2-7	TGTGCCAGCAGCCCCCTGATGCCCTCGCCACACTACGAGCAGTACTTC	CASSPLMPSPHYEQYF
TRBV20-1	few	.	TRBJ1-3	TGCAGTGCTAGAGGGGAGATTTCATACTCTGGAAACACCATATATTTT	CSARGEISYSGNTIYF
TRBV12-3/TRBV12-4	many	.	TRBJ2-3	TGTGCCAGCAGCACAGCAGATACGCAGTATTTT	CASSTADTQYF
TRBV7-9	.	TRBD1	TRBJ2-7	TGTGCCAGCAGCTACCCCAGGACAGGGAGCTCCTACGAGCAGTACTTC	CASSYPRTGSSYEQYF
TRBV13	few	.	TRBJ2-7	TGTGCCAGCAATGGGGGTGACCGGGGCCTCTACGAGCAGTACTTC	CASNGGDRGLYEQYF
TRBV7-7	.	.	TRBJ2-2	TGTGCCAGCAGCCCAAGGACAGCGACGAACACCGGGGAGCTGTTTTTT	CASSPRTATNTGELFF
TRBV20-1	many	.	TRBJ2-3	TGCAGTGCCCAACGGGGTAGCGGAGGCACAGATACGCAGTATTTT	CSAQRGSGGTDTQYF
TRBV7-4	few	.	TRBJ1-5	TGTGCCAGCAGCTTAGCGCGGACCGACGCCGGGGTGGGCAATCAGCCCCAGCATTTT	CASSLARTDAGVGNQPQHF
TRBV12-3/TRBV12-4	.	.	TRBJ1-5	TGTGCCAGCAGTTGGGCCCAGGGTAGCAATCAGCCCCAGCATTTT	CASSWAQGSNQPQHF
TRBV4-1	many	TRBD2	TRBJ2-1	TGCGCCAGCAGCAAGGGGCGGGGGGGCCTAGAAACCTACAATGAGCAGTTCTTC	CASSKGRGGLETYNEQFF
TRBV7-9	few	TRBD1	TRBJ1-5	TGTGCCAGCTGCTCTACAGGGGGCGTCAATCAGCCCCAGCATTTT	CASCSTGGVNQPQHF
TRBV12-3/TRBV12-4	.	.	TRBJ2-1	TGTGCCAGCAGCCCGGGTGGGCATGAGCAGTTCTTC	CASSPGGHEQFF
TRBV5-5	many	.	TRBJ2-7	TGTGCCAGCAGCTTAGGTGTGGGGTACGAGCAGTACTTC	CASSLGVGYEQYF
TRBV5-1	.	TRBD1	TRBJ1-6	TGCGCCAGCAGCTTGGTTGGGACAGACTTTAATTCACCCCTCCACTTT	CASSLVGTDFNSPLHF
TRBV19	.	.	TRBJ2-3	TGTGCCAGCACCCCTAGGCGGGGAACAGATACGCAGTATTTT	CASTPRRGTDTQYF
TRBV9	many	.	TRBJ1-1	TGTGCCAGCAGCGGACGGACAGAGCTGAACACTGAAGCTTTCTTT	CASSGRTELNTEAFF
TRBV15	many	.	TRBJ1-6	TGTGCCACCAGCATACTGGCCAAAAGAGGAACCCTCCACTTT	CATSILAKRGTLHF
TRBV14	.	.	TRBJ1-2	TGTGCCAGCAGCCCCCGGGACACCCCCTATGGCTACACCTTC	CASSPRDTPYGYTF
TRBV7-8	many	.	TRBJ2-7	TGTGCCAGCAGCGACCCGGGTCTAGGGCTCTACGAGCAGTACTTC	CASSDPGLGLYEQYF
TRBV5-1	many	.	TRBJ2-5	TGCGCCAGCAGCTACCGACAGCACTCCTCCCAAGAGACCCAGTACTTC	CASSYRQHSSQETQYF
TRBV4-1	many	TRBD2	TRBJ2-7	TGCGCCAGCAGCCTAAATAGCGGGAGTCCCCCCGAGCAGTACTTC	CASSLNSGSPPEQYF
TRBV29-1	.	TRBD2	TRBJ2-1	TGCAGCGTTGAATTCCAGCGGGGTCGAACCTACAATGAGCAGTTCTTC	CSVEFQRGRTYNEQFF
TRBV6-5	many	.	TRBJ2-3	TGTGCCAGCAGTACCAATCCAACAGGGACTAGCACAGATACGCAGTATTTT	CASSTNPTGTSTDTQYF
TRBV6-2/TRBV6-3	many	.	TRBJ2-2	TGTGCCAGCAGTCAAGACAGATACACCGGGGAGCTGTTTTTT	CASSQDRYTGELFF
TRBV19	many	.	TRBJ2-1	TGTGCCAGTAGCCCCTCGGAGGTATACAATGAGCAGTTCTTC	CASSPSEVYNEQFF
TRBV15	.	TRBD2	TRBJ2-3	TGTGCCACCAGCAGAGATAAGCGGGAGGCTCGCACAGATACGCAGTATTTT	CATSRDKREARTDTQYF
TRBV28	many	.	TRBJ2-2	TGTGCCAGCAGTTTTGGGGGAACCACCGGGGAGCTGTTTTTT	CASSFGGTTGELFF
TRBV25-1	.	.	TRBJ2-1	TGTGCCAGCAGTACCAGAACAGGCTACACCTACAATGAGCAGTTCTTC	CASSTRTGYTYNEQFF
TRBV4-3	many	.	TRBJ2-1	TGCGCCAGCAGCCAAGACCCTCGCGACAACTACTACAATGAGCAGTTCTTC	CASSQDPRDNYYNEQFF
TRBV27	many	TRBD2	TRBJ2-3	TGTGCCAGCAGTGGGCGGGAGGACTACACAGATACGCAGTATTTT	CASSGREDYTDTQYF
TRBV6-6	many	.	TRBJ2-3	TGTGCCAGCAGTTACGGAGAAGATACGCAGTATTTT	CASSYGEDTQYF
TRBV29-1	many	TRBD2	TRBJ2-1	TGCAGCGTCGACCCACTAGCGGGGCAGAACAATGAGCAGTTCTTC	CSVDPLAGQNNEQFF
TRBV7-8	many	.	TRBJ1-4	TGTGCCAGCAGCTCCTTCCAGGGCCGCGCAACTAATGAAAAACTGTTTTTT	CASSSFQGRATNEKLFF
TRBV6-5	many	.	TRBJ2-3	TGTGCCAGCAGGTTGGACTGGTTTGGGACAGATACGCAGTATTTT	CASRLDWFGTDTQYF
TRBV19	few	TRBD1	TRBJ2-7	TGTGCCAGTAGTATTCCGACCGGGACAGGGACCTACGAGCAGTACTTC	CASSIPTGTGTYEQYF
TRBV4-2	many	TRBD2	TRBJ2-7	TGTGCCAGCAGCCCCCGGGAGGGCTCCTACGAGCAGTACTTC	CASSPREGSYEQYF
TRBV12-3/TRBV12-4	many	.	TRBJ2-3	TGTGCCAGCAGTTCTAGTCACACAGATACGCAGTATTTT	CASSSSHTDTQYF
TRBV4-1	.	TRBD1	TRBJ2-2	TGCGCCAGCAGCCCAAGGACAGGGAGCAACACCAGGGAGCTGTTTTTT	CASSPRTGSNTRELFF
TRBV13	many	.	TRBJ2-3	TGTGCCAGCACCCTGGACATAAAAGGAACAGATACGCAGTATTTT	CASTLDIKGTDTQYF